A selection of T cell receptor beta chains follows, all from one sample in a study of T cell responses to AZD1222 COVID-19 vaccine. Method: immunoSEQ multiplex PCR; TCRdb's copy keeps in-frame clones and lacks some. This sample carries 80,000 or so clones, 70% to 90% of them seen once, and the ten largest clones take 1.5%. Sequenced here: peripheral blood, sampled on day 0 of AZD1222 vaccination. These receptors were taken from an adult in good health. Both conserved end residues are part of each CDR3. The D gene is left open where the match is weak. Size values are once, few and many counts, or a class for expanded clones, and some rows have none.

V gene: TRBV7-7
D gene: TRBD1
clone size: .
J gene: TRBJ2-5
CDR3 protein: CASSPNRGRETQYF
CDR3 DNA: TGTGCTAGCAGCCCCAACAGGGGGCGAGAGACCCAGTACTTC

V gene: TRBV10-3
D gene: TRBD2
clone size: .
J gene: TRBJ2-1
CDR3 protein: CAIDSSGRTYNEQFF
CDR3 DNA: TGTGCCATCGATTCTAGCGGGAGGACCTACAATGAGCAGTTCTTC

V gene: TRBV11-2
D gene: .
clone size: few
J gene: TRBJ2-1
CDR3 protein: CASSPSDQYNEQFF
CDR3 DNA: TGTGCCAGCAGCCCGAGTGATCAGTACAATGAGCAGTTCTTC

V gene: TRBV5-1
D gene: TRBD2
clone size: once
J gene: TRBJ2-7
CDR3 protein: CASSPGTRTYEQYF
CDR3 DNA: TGCGCCAGCAGCCCAGGGACTAGGACCTACGAGCAGTACTTC

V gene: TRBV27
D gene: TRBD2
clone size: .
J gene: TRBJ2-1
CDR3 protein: CASSLAGVGQFF
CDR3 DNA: TGTGCCAGCAGTTTAGCGGGAGTAGGGCAGTTCTTC

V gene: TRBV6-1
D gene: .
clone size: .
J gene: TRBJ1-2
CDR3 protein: CASSEMTVRLGGNYGYTF
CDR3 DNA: TGTGCCAGCAGTGAGATGACAGTCAGGTTGGGTGGTAACTATGGCTACACCTTC

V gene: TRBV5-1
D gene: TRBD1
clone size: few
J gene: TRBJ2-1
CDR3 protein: CASKLGQNNEQFF
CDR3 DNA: TGCGCCAGCAAGTTGGGACAGAACAATGAGCAGTTCTTC

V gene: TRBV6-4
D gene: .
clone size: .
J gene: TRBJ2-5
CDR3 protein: CASSVNREETQYF
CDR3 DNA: TGTGCCAGCAGTGTTAACAGGGAAGAGACCCAGTACTTC

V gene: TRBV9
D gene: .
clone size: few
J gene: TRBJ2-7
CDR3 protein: CASSVGRGSSYEQYF
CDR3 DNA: TGTGCCAGCAGCGTAGGTCGGGGGAGCTCCTACGAGCAGTACTTC

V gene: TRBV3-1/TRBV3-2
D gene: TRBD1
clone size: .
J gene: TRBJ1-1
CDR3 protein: CASSPGQVPEAFF
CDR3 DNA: TGTGCCAGCAGCCCGGGACAGGTCCCTGAAGCTTTCTTT

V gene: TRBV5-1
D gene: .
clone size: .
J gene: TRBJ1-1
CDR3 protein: CASRDRRNTEAFF
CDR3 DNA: TGCGCCAGCAGGGACCGACGGAACACTGAAGCTTTCTTT

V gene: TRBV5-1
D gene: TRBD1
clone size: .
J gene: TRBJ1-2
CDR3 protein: CASSTAGQGSYGYTF
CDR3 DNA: TGCGCCAGCAGCACCGCCGGACAGGGGTCCTATGGCTACACCTTC

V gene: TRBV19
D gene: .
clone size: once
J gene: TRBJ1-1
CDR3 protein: CASSPRRGGYTEAFF
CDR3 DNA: TGTGCCAGTAGTCCCCGCAGGGGCGGGTACACTGAAGCTTTCTTT

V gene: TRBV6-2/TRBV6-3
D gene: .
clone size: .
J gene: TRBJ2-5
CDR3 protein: CASSYSSSMGTQYF
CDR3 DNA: TGTGCCAGCAGTTACTCGTCTTCTATGGGGACCCAGTACTTC

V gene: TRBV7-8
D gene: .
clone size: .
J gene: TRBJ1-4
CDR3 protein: CASSLLNGLPINEKLFF
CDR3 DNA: TGTGCCAGCAGCTTATTGAACGGACTACCTATTAATGAAAAACTGTTTTTT

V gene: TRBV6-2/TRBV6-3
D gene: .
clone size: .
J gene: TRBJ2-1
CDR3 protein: CASSLGGTDYNEQFF
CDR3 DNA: TGTGCCAGCAGCCTGGGCGGGACAGATTACAATGAGCAGTTCTTC

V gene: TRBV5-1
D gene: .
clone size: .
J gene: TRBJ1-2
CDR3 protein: CASSGGLNYGYTF
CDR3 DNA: TGCGCCAGCAGCGGGGGTTTGAACTATGGCTACACCTTC

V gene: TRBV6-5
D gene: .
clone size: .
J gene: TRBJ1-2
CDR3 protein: CASSSAGEGSSGYTF
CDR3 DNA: TGTGCCAGCAGTTCCGCTGGAGAGGGGTCTAGTGGCTACACCTTC

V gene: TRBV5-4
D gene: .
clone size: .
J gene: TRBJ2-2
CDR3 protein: CASSLSYGQPTGELFF
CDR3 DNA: TGTGCCAGCAGCTTGTCTTACGGACAACCGACCGGGGAGCTGTTTTTT

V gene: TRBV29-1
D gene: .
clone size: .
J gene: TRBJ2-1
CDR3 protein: CSVERGYNEQFF
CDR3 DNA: TGCAGCGTTGAAAGGGGTTACAATGAGCAGTTCTTC

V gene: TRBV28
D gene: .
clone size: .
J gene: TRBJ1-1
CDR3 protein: CASTLGGLNTEAFF
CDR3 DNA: TGTGCCAGCACTCTAGGGGGGTTGAACACTGAAGCTTTCTTT

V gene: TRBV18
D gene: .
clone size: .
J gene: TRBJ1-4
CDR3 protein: CASSPRRQQSEKLFF
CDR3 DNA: TGTGCCAGCTCACCAAGGCGGCAGCAATCGGAAAAACTGTTTTTT

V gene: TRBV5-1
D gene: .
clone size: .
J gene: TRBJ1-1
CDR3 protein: CASSPRTREGTEAFF
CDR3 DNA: TGCGCCAGCAGCCCCCGGACAAGGGAGGGAACTGAAGCTTTCTTT

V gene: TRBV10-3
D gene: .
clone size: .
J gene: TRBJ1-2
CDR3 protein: CAISERTNGYTF
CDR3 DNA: TGTGCCATCAGTGAGAGGACTAATGGCTACACCTTC

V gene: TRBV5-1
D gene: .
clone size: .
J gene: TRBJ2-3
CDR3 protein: CASSFRDGYTDTQYF
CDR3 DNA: TGCGCCAGCAGCTTCCGGGACGGGTACACAGATACGCAGTATTTT

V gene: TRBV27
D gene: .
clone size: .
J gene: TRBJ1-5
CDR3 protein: CASSLSGTHSNQPQHF
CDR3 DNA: TGTGCCAGCAGTTTATCGGGGACACATAGCAATCAGCCCCAGCATTTT

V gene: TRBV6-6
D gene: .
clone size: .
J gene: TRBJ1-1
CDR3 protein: CASSYDTEVNTEAFF
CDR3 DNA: TGTGCCAGCAGTTACGACACAGAGGTGAACACTGAAGCTTTCTTT

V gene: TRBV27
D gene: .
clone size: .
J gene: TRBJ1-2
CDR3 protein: CASSPGGIKNYGYTF
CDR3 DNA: TGTGCCAGCAGTCCGGGAGGAATCAAGAACTATGGCTACACCTTC

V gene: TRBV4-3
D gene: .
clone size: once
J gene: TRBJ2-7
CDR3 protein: CASSQDWGVGTETYEQYF
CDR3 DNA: TGCGCCAGCAGCCAAGATTGGGGGGTGGGGACTGAGACCTACGAGCAGTACTTC

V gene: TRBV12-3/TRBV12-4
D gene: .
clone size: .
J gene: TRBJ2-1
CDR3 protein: CASRLLDNNEQFF
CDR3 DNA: TGTGCCAGCAGACTACTGGACAACAATGAGCAGTTCTTC

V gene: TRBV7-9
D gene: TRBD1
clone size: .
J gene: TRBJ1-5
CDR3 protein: CASSLVGTALNQPQHF
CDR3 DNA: TGTGCCAGCAGCTTAGTCGGGACAGCTCTCAATCAGCCCCAGCATTTT